Shown below are 24 T cell receptor beta chains from a single sample sequenced in a study of blood T cells in healthy people across ages. With a J-beta primer mix and a sample-barcoded 5' primer, a second PCR ran 7 to 11 cycles. TCRdb fed the 5' RACE reads into MiXCR, producing one record per CDR3 protein. The sample carries approximately 770,000 distinct CDR3 sequences, over 45% recorded once. Sequenced: blood. These receptors all stem from a man younger than 45 in good health.

CDR3 nucleotide sequence: TGTGCCAGCAGCCAAGATAGCGGGATAAGTTATGAGCAGTTCTTC. The encoded protein is CASSQDSGISYEQFF. This chain uses TRBV4-2 with TRBJ2-1, with 8 bases identical to TRBD2. The CDR3 spans 15 residues. Germline V CDR1 and CDR2: LGHNA, YNFKEQ. The ends lost 0 bases at V and 8 bases at J; junction bases unmatched: 6.

The CDR3 DNA follows: TGCGCCAGCAGCTCCGTTCAGGGGGCGCCCCAGGAGACCCAGTACTTC. Its translation: CASSSVQGAPQETQYF. The chain is built from TRBV5-1 and TRBJ2-5; 8 bases align to TRBD1. The CDR3 has 16 amino acids. The germline CDR1 and CDR2 sequences are SGHRS and YFSETQ. V lost 3 bases, J lost 5 bases, and 12 bases stayed unmatched.

V is TRBV20-1 and J is TRBJ1-5, with 10 bases identical to TRBD1. The CDR3 is made up of 14 amino acids. The V and J ends lost 8 bases and 6 bases, in that order; junction bases with no gene match: 10. Germline assignment: CDR1 DFQATT and CDR2 SNEGSKA (reference sequence). CDR3 loop: CSTGTGVRGQPQHF. In DNA, the CDR3 is TGCAGTACTGGGACAGGGGTGCGCGGTCAGCCCCAGCATTTT.

The rearrangement uses TRBV28 and TRBJ2-5; weak D call: TRBD2 (6 bases). This CDR3 spans 15 amino acids. The V gene's germline CDR1 is MDHEN and CDR2 SYDVKM. Trimming stripped 8 bases from V and 2 bases from J, with 18 bases between. The CDR3 loop reads CASQGGYRIQETQYF. Here the CDR3 DNA reads TGTGCCAGCCAGGGAGGTTACAGAATACAAGAGACCCAGTACTTC.

The V and J genes are TRBV7-9 and TRBJ1-1, with D tentatively TRBD1 (5 bases). Deletions cut 5 bases from V and 0 bases from J, with 19 bases between. The CDR3 spans 17 residues. The germline V gene encodes CDR1 SEHNR and CDR2 FQNEAQ (reference sequence). The CDR3 loop is CASSTSAGGRMNTEAFF. For the CDR3, the DNA is TGTGCCAGCAGCACCTCGGCCGGGGGAAGGATGAACACTGAAGCTTTCTTT.

The chain recombines TRBV6-5 with TRBJ2-5; D unclear. CDR1 is MNHEY, CDR2 SVGAGI, per germline. The CDR3 is 14 amino acids. V dropped 5 bases and J dropped 2 bases, with 12 bases sitting between them. CDR3 region: CASSRVRQQETQYF. DNA of the CDR3: TGTGCCAGCAGTCGGGTCCGGCAGCAAGAGACCCAGTACTTC.

The V call is TRBV2, the J call TRBJ2-5; 9 nucleotides match TRBD1. The CDR3 contains 15 residues. Germline V CDR1 and CDR2: SNHLY, FYNNEI. Trimming at V came to 8 bases and at J to 6 bases, leaving 13 bases not matched to a gene. The CDR3 loop reads CASVSGTGLGKTQYF. In nucleotides, the CDR3 is TGTGCCAGCGTGTCCGGGACAGGGTTGGGAAAGACCCAGTACTTC.

The rearrangement joins TRBV7-2 to TRBJ1-2, with D possibly being TRBD1 (5 bases). CDR3 length equals 12 residues. Trimming left V 5 bases short and J 4 bases short, with 8 bases between. Germline CDR1 and CDR2: SGHTA and FQGNSA. In nucleotides, the CDR3 is TGTGCCAGCAGCGAGGGGTTCTATGGCTACACCTTC. It encodes CASSEGFYGYTF.

This chain uses TRBV20-1 with TRBJ2-7; 7 bases fit TRBD2. The assigned J gene may be wrong: the sequence end matches TRBJ2-5 better. Germline assignment: CDR1 DFQATT and CDR2 SNEGSKA (reference sequence). The CDR3 totals 14 residues. CDR3 region: CSATHGLELETQYF. Written as DNA, the CDR3 is TGCAGTGCTACACACGGACTAGAGTTGGAGACCCAGTACTTC.

V usage is TRBV20-1 and J usage is TRBJ2-5; 13 bases line up with TRBD2. The J call may not be correct, given that the DNA end is closer to TRBJ2-7. CDR3 length: 15 amino acids. Germline CDR1 is DFQATT and CDR2 is SNEGSKA (reference sequence). The CDR3 DNA is TGCAGTGCTAGAGGTAGGACTAGCGGGAGCTACGAGCAGTACTTC. It encodes CSARGRTSGSYEQYF.

This clonotype appeared many times. V usage is TRBV20-1 and J usage is TRBJ2-7; 8 nucleotides agree with TRBD2. Trimming removed 4 bases from V and 7 bases from J; junction bases left unmatched: 6. Germline CDR1 is DFQATT and CDR2 is SNEGSKA (reference sequence). The CDR3 runs 12 residues. The CDR3 DNA reads as TGCAGTGCTACAGCGGGAGAAAGGGAGCAGTACTTC. This gives the protein CSATAGEREQYF.

This clonotype has ten or more counts. The V gene is TRBV29-1, the J gene TRBJ2-3; a possible D gene is TRBD1 (6 bases). The length of the CDR3 is 12 residues. The germline V gene encodes CDR1 SQVTM and CDR2 ANQGSEA. V gave up 7 bases and J gave up 4 bases, with 12 bases separating them. DNA for the CDR3: TGCAGCGGTCAACAGGGCCCAGATACGCAGTATTTT. It translates to CSGQQGPDTQYF.

The rearrangement joins TRBV24-1 to TRBJ2-5; TRBD1 agrees at 10 bases. J lost 5 bases, V lost 4 bases, and 9 bases had no gene match. Germline V gives CDR1 KGHDR, CDR2 SFDVKD. CDR3 length: 16 residues. DNA for the CDR3: TGTGCCACCAGTGACGGGGACAGGGGAAAGTTCGAGACCCAGTACTTC. It yields the protein CATSDGDRGKFETQYF.

This chain connects TRBV9 to TRBJ2-7; no clear D gene. The germline gives CDR1 SGDLS, CDR2 YYNGEE. The CDR3 runs to 12 residues. The germline V and J ends were trimmed by 1 base and 8 bases, with 10 bases remaining between them. Written as DNA, the CDR3 is TGTGCCAGCAGCGTAAATGACGCCCAGCAGTACTTC. Its protein product is CASSVNDAQQYF. Using reference TRBV9 and TRBJ2-7 for the parts outside the CDR3, the full variable domain is DSGVTQTPKHLITATGQRVTLRCSPRSGDLSVYWYQQSLDQGLQFLIQYYNGEERAKGNILERFSAQQFPDLHSELNLSSLELGDSALYFCASSVNDAQQYFGPGTRLTVT.

This clonotype has just one count. Its ends do not fully match the called genes, so a read error is possible. The chain recombines TRBV4-2 with TRBJ2-6; a possible D gene is TRBD2 (5 bases). The CDR3 runs 17 residues. Looked up from germline, CDR1 is LGHNA and CDR2 is YNFKEQ. CDR3 nucleotide sequence: TGTGCCACCAGCCAAGAGATGTGGGGAGTTGGGGCCAACGTCCTGACTTTC. Residues: CATSQEMWGVGANVLTF.

V is TRBV5-6 and J is TRBJ2-5; D is undetermined. The CDR3 spans 13 residues. Trimming pared 0 bases from V and 5 bases from J, leaving 8 bases between. In germline, CDR1 is SGHDT, CDR2 YYEEEE. The CDR3 nucleotides are TGTGCCAGCAGCTTGGAGGTTTGGGAGACCCAGTACTTC. Amino acid sequence: CASSLEVWETQYF. The complete variable domain, with remaining parts taken from reference TRBV5-6 and TRBJ2-5, reads DAGVTQSPTHLIKTRGQQVTLRCSPKSGHDTVSWYQQALGQGPQFIFQYYEEEERQRGNFPDRFSGHQFPNYSSELNVNALLLGDSALYLCASSLEVWETQYFGPGTRLLVL.

The chain is built from TRBV27 and TRBJ2-7, with 10 bases aligning to TRBD1. V trimming: 8 bases; J trimming: 1 base; junction bases outside the gene matches: 5. Germline V gene sequence: CDR1 MNHEY, CDR2 SMNVEV (reference sequence). This CDR3 contains 14 residues. CDR3 region: CASGPGQGSYEQYF. As DNA, the CDR3 is TGTGCCAGCGGGCCGGGACAGGGGTCCTACGAGCAGTACTTC.

J is TRBJ2-7 and V is TRBV20-1; D is undetermined. CDR1 is DFQATT and CDR2 is SNEGSKA in the germline V gene (reference sequence). V was trimmed by 5 bases and J by 0 bases, leaving 11 bases between them. This CDR3 is 13 amino acids long. The CDR3 nucleotides are TGCAGTGCTTTAGACCAGAGCTCCTACGAGCAGTACTTC. This encodes CSALDQSSYEQYF.

This sequence joins TRBV18 and TRBJ2-3; 9 bases line up with TRBD2. The germline CDR1 and CDR2 sequences are KGHSH and LQKENI. The CDR3 runs to 16 residues. V lost 4 bases, J lost 5 bases, and 10 bases stayed unmatched. The CDR3 sequence: CASSLTRLAEGDTQYF. The CDR3 coding sequence is TGTGCCAGCTCACTGACGAGACTAGCGGAGGGAGATACGCAGTATTTT.

This clonotype was seen a single time. V gene TRBV2 combines with J gene TRBJ2-2, with 9 bases identical to TRBD1. The CDR3 length is 19 residues. The trim removed 10 bases at V and 4 bases at J, leaving 22 bases unmatched. Germline V gives CDR1 SNHLY, CDR2 FYNNEI. DNA of the CDR3: TGTGCCATCCAAGGACAGGGGAAGCCCGTGGAATCGGGCACCGGGGAGCTGTTTTTT. Encoded protein: CAIQGQGKPVESGTGELFF.

This clonotype has only a few counts. The chain carries TRBV9 and TRBJ2-5; D unclear. The ends were cut back, 0 bases at V and 4 bases at J, with 7 bases in the middle. CDR3 length: 13 residues. Germline CDR1 and CDR2: SGDLS and YYNGEE. Written as DNA, the CDR3 is TGTGCCAGCAGCGTAGGACTTCTAGAGACCCAGTACTTC. As protein: CASSVGLLETQYF. The variable domain in full, completed from reference TRBV9 and TRBJ2-5, reads DSGVTQTPKHLITATGQRVTLRCSPRSGDLSVYWYQQSLDQGLQFLIQYYNGEERAKGNILERFSAQQFPDLHSELNLSSLELGDSALYFCASSVGLLETQYFGPGTRLLVL.

This chain uses TRBV7-9 with TRBJ2-7; D may be TRBD1 (6 bases). Germline assignment: CDR1 SEHNR and CDR2 FQNEAQ (reference sequence). The CDR3 sequence is 16 residues long. The ends were cut back, 1 base at V and 2 bases at J, with 15 bases in the middle. The CDR3 loop is CASSLEGTLITYEQYF. Written as DNA, the CDR3 is TGTGCCAGCAGCTTAGAAGGGACACTTATTACCTACGAGCAGTACTTC.

This clonotype showed up many times. This chain links TRBV20-1 with TRBJ2-7; D call uncertain. Trimming removed 0 bases at V and 2 bases at J, with 8 bases between. CDR3 length equals 13 residues. CDR1 and CDR2 from the germline V gene are DFQATT and SNEGSKA (reference sequence). CDR3 in DNA: TGCAGTGCTAGAGATACACTACCCTACGAGCAGTACTTC. It specifies CSARDTLPYEQYF.

The chain carries TRBV28 and TRBJ2-1, with 8 nucleotides matching TRBD1. The germline CDR1 and CDR2 sequences are MDHEN and SYDVKM. This CDR3 is 18 amino acids long. With V trimmed by 6 bases and J by 0 bases, 13 bases remained unmatched. CDR3 DNA sequence: TGTGCCAGCAGCCTCGACCGGGACAGGTTAAGCTCCTACAATGAGCAGTTCTTC. It is translated as CASSLDRDRLSSYNEQFF. Drawing the rest from reference TRBV28 and TRBJ2-1, the complete variable domain is DVKVTQSSRYLVKRTGEKVFLECVQDMDHENMFWYRQDPGLGLRLIYFSYDVKMKEKGDIPEGYSVSREKKERFSLILESASTNQTSMYLCASSLDRDRLSSYNEQFFGPGTRLTVL.